This T cell receptor (beta chain) is from a study of T cells in localized non-small cell lung cancer. Findings and limits, study-wide: Appearance in adjacent lung was seen for a median around 60 of the top 100 tumor clones. Tumor trailed uninvolved adjacent lung in T cell clonality, which peaked there. Higher adjacent-lung clonality was associated with shorter survival.

Measured with immunoSEQ multiplex PCR; TCRdb has only the in-frame clones, and not every one. The sample consists of about 82,000 clones, 60% to 85% of them appearing once. Germline CDR1 and CDR2: GTSNPN and SVGIG (reference sequence). The CDR3 runs to 14 residues. Trimming took 3 bases from V and 3 from J; bases not matched to a gene: 8. Details on this clone: Its antigen is not identified.

The source is a man aged 35 to 70 with stage II squamous cell lung carcinoma. This sequence joins TRBV30 and TRBJ2-7; 7 bases fit TRBD1. Sequencing used PBMCs, obtained before any cancer treatment. CDR3 sequence (DNA): TGTGCCTGGAGGCCCACGGACAGGTTCTACGAGCAGTACTTC. Translation: CAWRPTDRFYEQYF.